The 14 T cell receptor beta chains presented below share a single source sample, sequenced in a study of OX40 agonist ivuxolimab in advanced cancers. Receptor libraries were prepared by the immunoSEQ multiplex PCR assay. Sourced from immuneACCESS, this table was stored by TCRdb with only in-frame sequences that have V and J called. A share of the clones is absent; for the studies checked, an unresolved V gene accounts for under half, and the remainder has no known explanation. The sample table records some 98,000 clones; 91% of these occur just once. Roughly 0.33% of the sample is in the top ten clones. The sample in question was CD4+ or CD8+ T cells sorted from blood, obtained in a trial of the OX40 agonist ivuxolimab. These receptors were collected from an adult with an advanced solid tumor such as melanoma, head and neck, liver or kidney cancer.

This clone was observed once. The chain couples TRBV9 to TRBJ2-7; 11 bases fit TRBD2. Trimming cost V 4 bases and J 4 bases; bases outside gene matches: 4. Germline loops: CDR1 SGDLS, CDR2 YYNGEE. The CDR3 has 14 amino acids. The CDR3 sequence: CASSQTSGTYEQYF. The CDR3 nucleotides are TGTGCCAGCAGCCAGACTAGCGGGACTTACGAGCAGTACTTC.

The chain joins TRBV10-3 to TRBJ1-6; 9 nucleotides agree with TRBD1. Trimming took 4 bases from V and 10 from J; bases not matched to a gene: 5. Germline V gene lookup returns CDR1 ENHRY and CDR2 SYGVKD. This CDR3 is 14 amino acids long. CDR3 amino acids: CAISADRGGSPLHF. The CDR3 nucleotides are TGTGCCATCAGTGCGGACAGGGGCGGCTCACCCCTCCACTTT.

This chain joins TRBV10-3 and TRBJ2-1; D remains unclear. CDR3 length: 14 residues. Germline values: CDR1 ENHRY, CDR2 SYGVKD. Deletions cut 2 bases from V and 8 bases from J, with 13 bases between. The CDR3 is CAISERPSTDEQFF. CDR3 nucleotide sequence: TGTGCCATCAGTGAGCGCCCGTCAACGGATGAGCAGTTCTTC.

This chain joins TRBV28 and TRBJ2-2; 13 bases agree with TRBD2. V dropped 3 bases and J dropped 5; count of bases not matched to a gene: 15. Per the germline V gene, CDR1 is MDHEN and CDR2 is SYDVKM. The CDR3 covers 20 residues. The CDR3 protein is CASSLLQGAGTSGITGELFF. DNA for the CDR3: TGTGCCAGCAGTTTGCTACAGGGGGCCGGGACTAGCGGGATTACCGGGGAGCTGTTTTTT.

The table lists this clone with a count of one. V usage is TRBV5-4 and J usage is TRBJ2-3; 7 bases agree with TRBD2. The CDR3 contains 15 residues. Losses at the gene ends were 2 bases for V and 4 bases for J; bases not matched to a gene: 7. Germline V gene lookup returns CDR1 SGHNT and CDR2 YYREEE (reference sequence). CDR3 nucleotides: TGTGCCAGCAGCTTCGGTCTAGCGGAAGCAGATACGCAGTATTTT. This translates into CASSFGLAEADTQYF.

This clone was recorded once. The chain is built from TRBV6-5 and TRBJ2-7; D may correspond to TRBD1 or TRBD2 (5 bases each). This CDR3 spans 16 amino acids. Looked up from germline, CDR1 is MNHEY and CDR2 is SVGAGI. The V end lost 0 bases, the J end lost 7 bases, and 19 bases lay between the germline ends. CDR3 nucleotides: TGTGCCAGCAGTTACTCGATGAGGGGAGTGGTTGAAGAGCAGTACTTC. Residues: CASSYSMRGVVEEQYF.

The chain is built from TRBV28 and TRBJ1-3; 7 nucleotides agree with TRBD1. V shed 2 bases and J 4 bases; nucleotides not matched to a gene: 5. Germline V gene data show CDR1 as MDHEN and CDR2 as SYDVKM. The CDR3 contains 15 residues. The CDR3 region is CASSLRPGQGNTIYF. The CDR3 DNA follows: TGTGCCAGCAGTTTAAGGCCGGGACAGGGAAACACCATATATTTT.

The rearrangement joins TRBV5-1 to TRBJ2-1; the D gene is possibly TRBD2 (6 bases). Germline lookup yields CDR1 SGHRS and CDR2 YFSETQ. V lost 4 bases to trimming and J lost 5 bases, with 19 bases between them. The CDR3 length is 16 residues. DNA for the CDR3: TGCGCCAGCAGCCATGCCGGGGGTGAGGTCCACAATGAGCAGTTCTTC. Its translation: CASSHAGGEVHNEQFF. The full variable domain, in which reference TRBV5-1 and TRBJ2-1 provide the parts outside the CDR3, is KAGVTQTPRYLIKTRGQQVTLSCSPISGHRSVSWYQQTPGQGLQFLFEYFSETQRNKGNFPGRFSGRQFSNSRSEMNVSTLELGDSALYLCASSHAGGEVHNEQFFGPGTRLTVL.

The rearrangement joins TRBV6-6 to TRBJ2-7; D is possibly TRBD2 (5 bases). Trimming shortened V by 8 bases and J by 2 bases, and 13 bases separated the two germline ends. This CDR3 comprises 13 residues. Germline CDR1 reads MNHNY; CDR2 reads SVGAGI (reference sequence). CDR3 bases: TGTGCCAGCGGACGGACTGGGCCCTACGAGCAGTACTTC. It translates to CASGRTGPYEQYF.

This chain connects TRBV6-1 to TRBJ1-4, with 7 bases that match TRBD1. Per germline, CDR1 MNHNS and CDR2 SASEGT. V shed 6 bases and J 7 bases; nucleotides not matched to a gene: 8. The CDR3 extends over 14 amino acids. Here the CDR3 DNA reads TGTGCCAGCAGAGTAGGGGGCGCGGGTGAAAAACTGTTTTTT. It translates to CASRVGGAGEKLFF.

V and J are TRBV19 and TRBJ1-2; 8 bases line up with TRBD1. Germline loops: CDR1 LNHDA, CDR2 SQIVND (reference sequence). The J segment lost 6 bases and the V segment lost 5 bases, leaving 5 bases of the junction unmatched. The CDR3 loop spans 13 amino acids. The CDR3 bases are TGTGCCAGTAGTGTCAGGGGGCGCGATGGCTACACCTTC. It yields the protein CASSVRGRDGYTF.

This chain joins TRBV7-9 and TRBJ2-3, with 7 bases matching TRBD1. This CDR3 is built from 17 residues. CDR1 SEHNR and CDR2 FQNEAQ come from the germline V gene (reference sequence). V was pared by 5 bases and J by 2 bases, with 13 bases of the junction left unmatched. The CDR3 bases are TGTGCCAGCAGCATTGGGACAGTCCGGACGTACACAGATACGCAGTATTTT. Its translation is CASSIGTVRTYTDTQYF.

The chain has TRBV13 and TRBJ2-7; 7 positions match TRBD2. The CDR3 has 15 residues. Germline loops: CDR1 PRHDT, CDR2 FYEKMQ (reference sequence). V lost 4 bases, J lost 2 bases, and 8 bases stayed unmatched. CDR3 coding DNA: TGTGCCAGCAGCTCCCGGGCGGGAGTGACCTACGAGCAGTACTTC. This encodes CASSSRAGVTYEQYF.

This sequence joins TRBV5-6 and TRBJ2-1; D is possibly TRBD2 (6 bases). The CDR3 is made up of 15 amino acids. Trimming left V 1 base short and J 5 bases short, with 13 bases between. The germline CDR1 and CDR2 sequences are SGHDT and YYEEEE. CDR3 in amino acids: CASSLLSSANNEQFF. In DNA, the CDR3 is TGTGCCAGCAGCTTGCTTTCTAGCGCGAACAATGAGCAGTTCTTC.